Below are 5 T cell receptor beta chains sequenced from a single sample in a study of identical twins. Each CDR3 protein is one row after TCRdb ran MiXCR on the 5' RACE reads. The top ten clones hold less than 0.35% of a sample with 1.5 million to 2 million distinct CDR3 sequences, under 35% of them seen once. The specimen sequenced was cord blood. Every receptor here comes from a newborn girl in good health.

This clonotype showed up just a few times. The CDR3 loop reads CSARALDRRTEAFF. For the CDR3, the DNA is TGCAGTGCTAGAGCCCTGGACCGAAGGACTGAAGCTTTCTTT. The chain recombines TRBV20-1 with TRBJ1-1; D is uncertain. V was pared by 1 base and J by 5 bases, with 14 bases between. The CDR3 extends over 14 amino acids. Germline CDR1 reads DFQATT; CDR2 reads SNEGSKA (reference sequence).

DNA of the CDR3: TGTGCCATCAAACGGGGAAACACCGGGGAGCTGTTTTTT. It translates to CAIKRGNTGELFF. V gene TRBV10-3 combines with J gene TRBJ2-2; maybe TRBD2 (5 bases). The CDR3 loop spans 13 amino acids. The V gene lost 7 bases and the J gene lost 2 bases, with 8 bases spanning the gap. Germline CDR1 and CDR2: ENHRY and SYGVKD.

V usage is TRBV21-1 and J usage is TRBJ2-4; the table assigns TRBD2, which was not confirmed against the DNA. TRBV21-1 is an annotated pseudogene. CDR3 size: 17 residues. CDR3 residues: CASSKAREFLAENIQYF. CDR3 bases: TGTGCCAGCAGCAAAGCTAGGGAGTTTCTAGCCGAAAACATTCAGTACTTC.

This clonotype turned up a few times. For the CDR3, the DNA is TGCAGTGCTAGACCGGTTAATCCCTTCTACGAGCAGTACTTC. Translated, it gives CSARPVNPFYEQYF. This sequence joins TRBV20-1 and TRBJ2-7; D is ambiguous. The V gene lost 2 bases and the J gene lost 3 bases, with 14 bases spanning the gap. The CDR3 extends over 14 amino acids. The germline V gene has CDR1 DFQATT and CDR2 SNEGSKA (reference sequence).

This clonotype was counted at least ten times. An end of the junction differs from the germline gene, which may be a read error. The rearrangement joins TRBV3-1 to TRBJ2-3, with TRBD2 as a possible D gene (6 bases). Per germline, CDR1 LGHDT and CDR2 YNNKEL (reference sequence). This CDR3 is built from 12 residues. This CDR3 is CASSRLADTQYF. Written as DNA, the CDR3 is TGCGCCAGCAGCCGACTAGCAGATACGCAGTATTTT.